Listed below are T cell receptor beta chains from one sample, sequenced in a study of blood T cell repertoires in COVID-19. Measured with immunoSEQ multiplex PCR; TCRdb has only the in-frame clones, and not every one. The sample consists of some 80,000 clones, around 90% of them appearing once. The source material was peripheral blood. These receptors were taken from a woman older than 75 with acute or convalescent COVID-19. Each CDR3 is given with its conserved first and last residue. D genes are given only for firm matches. Clone size is given for some rows only: seen once, a few or many times, or a class if the clone is expanded.

cdr3_nt	cdr3_aa	j_call	d_call	v_call	cdr3_length	clone_size
TGTGCCAGCAGCTCCAGAGCCGGGACAGTGAACTATGGCTACACCTTC	CASSSRAGTVNYGYTF	TRBJ1-2	TRBD1	TRBV7-9	16	-
TGTGCCAGCTCACAAGAAGGGGTCGGCAATCAGCCCCAGCATTTT	CASSQEGVGNQPQHF	TRBJ1-5	-	TRBV18	15	-
TGTGCCAGCAGCGTAGAGGCCATCGTGGGGAGAACCGGGGAGCTGTTTTTT	CASSVEAIVGRTGELFF	TRBJ2-2	-	TRBV9	17	-
TGTGCCAGCAGTTTGGGCAGGGCAACAGATACGCAGTATTTT	CASSLGRATDTQYF	TRBJ2-3	-	TRBV27	14	-
TGTGCCATCAGTGAGTGGGGGACAGGGCGACAAGAGACCCAGTACTTC	CAISEWGTGRQETQYF	TRBJ2-5	TRBD1	TRBV10-3	16	-
TGTGCCAGCCGGGACAGGGGAGCGGGTAACTATGGCTACACCTTC	CASRDRGAGNYGYTF	TRBJ1-2	TRBD1	TRBV2	15	-
TGTGCCAGCAGTTTACCCCAGGGTGGTACTGAAAAACTGTTTTTT	CASSLPQGGTEKLFF	TRBJ1-4	-	TRBV28	15	-
TGTGCCAGCAGCTTAACTCAGGGCCGGACTGAAGCTTTCTTT	CASSLTQGRTEAFF	TRBJ1-1	-	TRBV11-2	14	-
TGTGCCACCGGAACAGGGGGCGGGCGACAGCCCCAGCATTTT	CATGTGGGRQPQHF	TRBJ1-5	TRBD1	TRBV6-5	14	-
TGTGCCAGCAGCTTCTGGACAGGAAGCTCCTATAATTCACCCCTCCACTTT	CASSFWTGSSYNSPLHF	TRBJ1-6	TRBD1	TRBV5-6	17	-
TGTGCCAGCAGCTTAGCGGAAGAGGGCGAGCAGTACTTC	CASSLAEEGEQYF	TRBJ2-7	-	TRBV7-6	13	-
TGTGCCAGCAGCTTAGGTCGGAGGGGAGATACGCAGTATTTT	CASSLGRRGDTQYF	TRBJ2-3	-	TRBV11-1	14	-
TGTGCCAGCAGTTTGTACCGACAGGCCCCGGGCTACACCTTC	CASSLYRQAPGYTF	TRBJ1-2	-	TRBV28	14	-
TGTGCCAGCAGAAACCTGAGACTAGCGGTCTCCTACGAGCAGTACTTC	CASRNLRLAVSYEQYF	TRBJ2-7	TRBD2	TRBV6-7	16	-
TGTGCCAGCAGCTCACGGACAGGTGACAAGTACGAGCAGTACTTC	CASSSRTGDKYEQYF	TRBJ2-7	TRBD1	TRBV5-4	15	-
TGTGCCAGCGCGGGACAGAGCACAGATACGCAGTATTTT	CASAGQSTDTQYF	TRBJ2-3	-	TRBV19	13	-
TGTGCCAGTAGTATAAGGGGTCAAGGGTTTTCACCCCTCCACTTT	CASSIRGQGFSPLHF	TRBJ1-6	-	TRBV19	15	-
TGTGCCAGCAGTTACTCGGCAGGTTACGGCCCGATGAACACTGAAGCTTTCTTT	CASSYSAGYGPMNTEAFF	TRBJ1-1	-	TRBV6-2/TRBV6-3	18	-
TGTGCCAGCAGCTTGGGACAGGGGGCGGGTTATGGCTACACCTTC	CASSLGQGAGYGYTF	TRBJ1-2	TRBD1	TRBV7-9	15	once
TGTGCCAGCAGCCAGGGACTAGCCGGCACAGATACGCAGTATTTT	CASSQGLAGTDTQYF	TRBJ2-3	TRBD2	TRBV7-6	15	-
TGTGCCAGCAGCTTAGTTACCAGGGGACCCGAAAAACTGTTTTTT	CASSLVTRGPEKLFF	TRBJ1-4	-	TRBV11-3	15	-
TGTGCCAGCAGCTGGGACAGGGCTTGGAGCTCTGGAAACACCATATATTTT	CASSWDRAWSSGNTIYF	TRBJ1-3	TRBD1	TRBV11-2	17	-
TGCGCCAGCAGCCAAGTTTACGGACAGCCACATAATTCACCCCTCCACTTT	CASSQVYGQPHNSPLHF	TRBJ1-6	-	TRBV4-3	17	-
TGTGCCAGCAGTTCTAGACCCGGGACAAGTTTCTACGAGCAGTACTTC	CASSSRPGTSFYEQYF	TRBJ2-7	-	TRBV6-5	16	-
TGTGCCAGTAGTGCTGACAGGGGAGGGACTGAAGCTTTCTTT	CASSADRGGTEAFF	TRBJ1-1	TRBD1	TRBV19	14	few
TGTGCCAGCAGCTACCAGAGGGGGCATGGCTACACCTTC	CASSYQRGHGYTF	TRBJ1-2	TRBD1	TRBV5-6	13	-
TGTGCCAGCAGCTTAGATATCTCCGGGGAGCTGTTTTTT	CASSLDISGELFF	TRBJ2-2	-	TRBV11-3	13	-
TGTGCCAGCAGTTCGGGACAGGGGGAATCAGAGCCCCAGCATTTT	CASSSGQGESEPQHF	TRBJ1-5	TRBD1	TRBV27	15	few
TGTGCCAGCAGTTACTACAGTGCCCCCACTGAAGCTTTCTTT	CASSYYSAPTEAFF	TRBJ1-1	-	TRBV6-5	14	-
TGTGCCAGCCCCGGGGACAGGGATCAGCCCCAGCATTTT	CASPGDRDQPQHF	TRBJ1-5	-	TRBV21-1	13	few
TGCGCCAGCAGCCCGGGACACCAGAACACTGAAGCTTTCTTT	CASSPGHQNTEAFF	TRBJ1-1	-	TRBV5-1	14	-
TGTGCCACCTTGACGGGGGGGTTAGGAAACACCATATATTTT	CATLTGGLGNTIYF	TRBJ1-3	-	TRBV6-5	14	-
TGCGCCAGCAGCTTGGAAGGTAGAGCTAGCGGTTACAATGAGCAGTTCTTC	CASSLEGRASGYNEQFF	TRBJ2-1	TRBD2	TRBV5-1	17	-
TGCGCCAGCAGCTCAGGGGTACCCGGGGAGCTGTTTTTT	CASSSGVPGELFF	TRBJ2-2	-	TRBV5-1	13	-
TGTGCCAGCAGCTTGATGGGGGGAATCAATCAGCCCCAGCATTTT	CASSLMGGINQPQHF	TRBJ1-5	-	TRBV5-5	15	few
TGTGCCACCAGTGGGACAGGGGTTCCTGGGGCCAACGTCCTGACTTTC	CATSGTGVPGANVLTF	TRBJ2-6	TRBD1	TRBV24-1	16	-
TGTGCCAGTAGTATAGCCGGGGGGGGTAACTATGGCTACACCTTC	CASSIAGGGNYGYTF	TRBJ1-2	-	TRBV19	15	-
TGTGCCACCAGCAGAGGTGGTATACCAGCGGGAGCGCGGTACTTC	CATSRGGIPAGARYF	TRBJ2-4	TRBD2	TRBV15	15	-
TGTGCCAGCAGTGAAGGGGGGGAACTGGATCAGCCCCAGCATTTT	CASSEGGELDQPQHF	TRBJ1-5	-	TRBV2	15	-